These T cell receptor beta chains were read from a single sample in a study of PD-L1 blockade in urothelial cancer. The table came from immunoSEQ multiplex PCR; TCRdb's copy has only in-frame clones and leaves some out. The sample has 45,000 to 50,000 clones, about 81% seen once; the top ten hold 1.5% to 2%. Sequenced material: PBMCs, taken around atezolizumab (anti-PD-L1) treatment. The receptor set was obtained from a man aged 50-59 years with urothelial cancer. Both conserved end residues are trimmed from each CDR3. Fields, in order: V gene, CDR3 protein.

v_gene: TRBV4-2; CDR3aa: ASSDWTSDGDTQY
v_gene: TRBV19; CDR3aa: ASSFQGSGELF
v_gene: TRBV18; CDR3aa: ASSPRDRVAF
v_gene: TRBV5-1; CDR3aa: ASEATGAGTEAF
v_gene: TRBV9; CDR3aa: ASSVVVGGTEAF
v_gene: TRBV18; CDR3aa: ASSPGGGAKNIQY
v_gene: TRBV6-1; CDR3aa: ASSVGTGGNNYGYT
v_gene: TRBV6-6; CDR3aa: ASRGGGRGNEQF
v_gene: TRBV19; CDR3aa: ASRYNEKLF
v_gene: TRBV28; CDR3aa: ASSFTGGGYGYT
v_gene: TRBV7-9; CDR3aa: ASSLQRNQGLGNEKLF
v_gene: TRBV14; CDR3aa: ASSPQTGRYGYT
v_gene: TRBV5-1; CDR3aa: ASSLGGLANEQF
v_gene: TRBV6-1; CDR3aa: ASRTGQGLPQH
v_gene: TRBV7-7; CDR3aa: ASSLYTPSGRAGNEQF
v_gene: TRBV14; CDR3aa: ASSQNNLGAPIHTDTQY
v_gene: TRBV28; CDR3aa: ASIPGGSYGYT
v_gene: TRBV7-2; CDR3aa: ASSLSGTGASYGYT
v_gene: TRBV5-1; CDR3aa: ASSLTGSANYGYT
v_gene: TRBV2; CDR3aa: ASTGVSSYNEQF
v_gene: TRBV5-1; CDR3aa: ASSLSTGTGGISPLH
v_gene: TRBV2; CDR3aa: ASSGTEGGNTIY
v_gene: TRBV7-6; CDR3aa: ASSSGVMNTEAF